This TCR beta chain was obtained from a study of OX40 agonist ivuxolimab in advanced cancers. Study context: Roughly two fifths of patients had received prior checkpoint inhibitor therapy.

V was pared by 4 bases and J by 4 bases, with 14 bases between. This CDR3 region has 14 residues. The germline V gene has CDR1 SGHDT and CDR2 YYEEEE. Clones were read by immunoSEQ multiplex PCR, and TCRdb kept only the in-frame ones, dropping some. The table lists 90,000 to 120,000 clones, around 93% of them singletons. The sequences come from CD4+ or CD8+ T cells sorted from blood, collected in a trial of the OX40 agonist ivuxolimab. This clonotype was sampled from an adult with an advanced solid tumor such as melanoma, head and neck, liver or kidney cancer. V and J are TRBV5-6 and TRBJ1-2; tentative D call: TRBD1 (6 bases). The CDR3 DNA is TGTGCCAGCAGCCCGGCTGGCAGGGGCTATGGCTACACCTTC. It yields the protein CASSPAGRGYGYTF.